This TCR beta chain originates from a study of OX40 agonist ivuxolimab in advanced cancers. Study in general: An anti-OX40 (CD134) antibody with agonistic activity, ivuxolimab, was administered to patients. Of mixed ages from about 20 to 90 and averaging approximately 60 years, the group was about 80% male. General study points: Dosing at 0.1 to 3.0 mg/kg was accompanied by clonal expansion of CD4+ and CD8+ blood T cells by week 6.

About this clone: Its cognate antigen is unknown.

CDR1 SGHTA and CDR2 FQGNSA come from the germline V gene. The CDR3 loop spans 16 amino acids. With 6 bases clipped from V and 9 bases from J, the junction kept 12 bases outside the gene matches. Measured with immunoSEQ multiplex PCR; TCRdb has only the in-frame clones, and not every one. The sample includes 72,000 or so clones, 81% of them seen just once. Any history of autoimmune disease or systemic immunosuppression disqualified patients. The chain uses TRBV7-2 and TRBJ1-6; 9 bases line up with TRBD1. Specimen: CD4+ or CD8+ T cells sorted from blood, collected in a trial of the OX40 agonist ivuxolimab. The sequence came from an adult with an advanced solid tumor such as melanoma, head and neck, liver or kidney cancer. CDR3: CASSYIMGQGISPLHF. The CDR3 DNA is TGTGCCAGCAGTTATATTATGGGACAGGGAATTTCACCCCTCCACTTT.